Following are 24 T cell receptor beta chains from one sample sequenced in a study of blood T cell repertoires in COVID-19. The protocol was immunoSEQ multiplex PCR, while the TCRdb copy is restricted to in-frame clones and leaves out a portion. The repertoire includes fewer than 500,000 clones, roughly four fifths of them detected once, and 1.1% sits in the top ten. Material: peripheral blood. These receptors were taken from a human donor with acute or convalescent COVID-19. The donor label of this sample is uncertain.

V and J are TRBV5-1 and TRBJ2-1, with D possibly matching TRBD2 (5 bases). The length of the CDR3 is 14 residues. The V end was cut by 6 bases, the J end by 0 bases, with 10 bases between. The germline gives CDR1 SGHRS, CDR2 YFSETQ. The CDR3 region has the DNA TGCGCCAGCACCGGGGTGGGCTCCTACAATGAGCAGTTCTTC. Protein: CASTGVGSYNEQFF.

The rearrangement links TRBV5-6 to TRBJ2-3; TRBD2 agrees at 8 bases. Trimming took 0 bases from V and 4 from J; bases not matched to a gene: 16. From germline, CDR1 is SGHDT and CDR2 YYEEEE. This CDR3 has 19 residues. The CDR3 coding sequence is TGTGCCAGCAGCTTGGAAAGACTGATTAGCGGGGTTAGCGCAGATACGCAGTATTTT. Protein: CASSLERLISGVSADTQYF.

This clone was counted only a few times. This chain links TRBV6-5 with TRBJ2-7, with D tentatively TRBD1 (5 bases). Trimming took off 8 bases at V and 0 bases at J, with 14 bases between the two ends. The CDR3 extends over 14 amino acids. From germline, CDR1 is MNHEY and CDR2 SVGAGI. CDR3 protein: CASRRAGNSYEQYF. As DNA, the CDR3 is TGTGCCAGCCGGCGAGCAGGGAACTCCTACGAGCAGTACTTC.

V gene TRBV4-1 combines with J gene TRBJ2-1, with unresolved D. V was trimmed by 3 bases and J by 6 bases, leaving 12 bases between them. Germline values: CDR1 MGHRA, CDR2 YSYEKL. The CDR3 has 14 amino acids. The chain's CDR3 is CASSHTELLNEQFF. The CDR3 nucleotides are TGCGCCAGCAGCCACACGGAGCTTCTCAATGAGCAGTTCTTC.

The chain is built from TRBV5-5 and TRBJ1-3; D perhaps matches TRBD1 (6 bases). The CDR3 runs to 15 residues. Germline V gene sequence: CDR1 SGHKS, CDR2 YYEKEE (reference sequence). The ends were cut back, 3 bases at V and 1 base at J, with 11 bases in the middle. The CDR3 nucleotides are TGTGCCAGCAGCTATCTAGGGACATCTGGAAACACCATATATTTT. Translation gives CASSYLGTSGNTIYF. Complete variable domain (other parts from reference TRBV5-5 and TRBJ1-3): DAGVTQSPTHLIKTRGQQVTLRCSPISGHKSVSWYQQVLGQGPQFIFQYYEKEERGRGNFPDRFSARQFPNYSSELNVNALLLGDSALYLCASSYLGTSGNTIYFGEGSWLTVV.

The chain has TRBV27 and TRBJ2-5; D is unclear. Germline CDR1 is MNHEY and CDR2 is SMNVEV (reference sequence). V gave up 6 bases and J gave up 2 bases, with 10 bases separating them. CDR3 length: 13 amino acids. CDR3 sequence reads: CASRRTLQETQYF. The CDR3 bases are TGTGCCAGCAGGCGTACTTTACAAGAGACCCAGTACTTC.

As concerns this clone: This sample also contains other DNA sequences that code for the same CDR3. The chain employs TRBV7-8 and TRBJ2-7; 8 bases match TRBD1. The CDR3 has 14 amino acids. Germline V gene data show CDR1 as SGHVS and CDR2 as FQNEAQ. V lost 5 bases, J lost 2 bases, and 5 bases stayed unmatched. Written as DNA, the CDR3 is TGTGCCAGCAGCCCCCGGGGACAGGCCTACGAGCAGTACTTC. This gives the protein CASSPRGQAYEQYF. The entire variable domain, with the rest obtained from reference TRBV7-8 and TRBJ2-7, is as follows: GAGVSQSPRYKVAKRGQDVALRCDPISGHVSLFWYQQALGQGPEFLTYFQNEAQLDKSGLPSDRFFAERPEGSVSTLKIQRTQQEDSAVYLCASSPRGQAYEQYFGPGTRLTVT.

V and J are TRBV7-8 and TRBJ2-3, with 11 bases that match TRBD2. Germline CDR1 reads SGHVS; CDR2 reads FQNEAQ. There are 18 residues in the CDR3. J was trimmed by 2 bases and V by 0 bases; bases with no gene match: 7. The CDR3 sequence: CASSLAPLAGAATDTQYF. The CDR3 DNA is TGTGCCAGCAGCTTAGCCCCACTAGCGGGAGCGGCCACAGATACGCAGTATTTT.

This chain uses TRBV2 with TRBJ1-1, with a tentative D call TRBD1 (5 bases). Germline CDR1 is SNHLY and CDR2 is FYNNEI. This CDR3 spans 15 amino acids. V lost 6 bases and J 0 bases, leaving 14 bases between the germline ends. The CDR3 loop reads CASSYGEGMNTEAFF. In DNA, the CDR3 is TGTGCCAGCAGCTACGGGGAGGGGATGAACACTGAAGCTTTCTTT.

The chain recombines TRBV5-1 with TRBJ1-4; 8 nucleotides match TRBD1. The V and J ends lost 0 bases and 7 bases, in that order; junction bases with no gene match: 8. There are 16 residues in the CDR3. Germline CDR1 reads SGHRS; CDR2 reads YFSETQ. The CDR3, as DNA: TGCGCCAGCAGCTTGGGTGGACAGGGTGGAGGTGAAAAACTGTTTTTT. Translated, it gives CASSLGGQGGGEKLFF. Looking up the rest from reference TRBV5-1 and TRBJ1-4 gives the full variable domain: KAGVTQTPRYLIKTRGQQVTLSCSPISGHRSVSWYQQTPGQGLQFLFEYFSETQRNKGNFPGRFSGRQFSNSRSEMNVSTLELGDSALYLCASSLGGQGGGEKLFFGSGTQLSVL.

The chain is built from TRBV15 and TRBJ2-1; tentative D call: TRBD1 (5 bases). CDR3 size: 23 residues. Trimming pared 1 base from V and 0 bases from J, leaving 31 bases between. Germline CDR1 and CDR2: LNHNV and YYDKDF (reference sequence). CDR3 coding DNA: TGTGCCACCAGCAGAGCCCTCCACAGGAACGGGCAGGTCAAGTTTGGCTCCTACAATGAGCAGTTCTTC. Translation gives CATSRALHRNGQVKFGSYNEQFF.

This chain uses TRBV3-1 (or the pseudogene TRBV3-2) with TRBJ1-4, with D maybe TRBD1 (6 bases). The CDR3 is made up of 19 amino acids. From germline, CDR1 is LGHDT and CDR2 YNNKEL (reference sequence). V lost 1 base and J 1 base, leaving 19 bases between the germline ends. Written as DNA, the CDR3 is TGTGCCAGCAGCCAAGTCGGCGGGGGCAGAGTAGGAACTAATGAAAAACTGTTTTTT. Its translation: CASSQVGGGRVGTNEKLFF.

The rearrangement links TRBV30 to TRBJ1-1, with TRBD1 as a possible D gene (5 bases). Germline-derived CDR1 and CDR2 are GTSNPN and SVGIG (reference sequence). Trimming pared 5 bases from V and 1 base from J, leaving 11 bases between. The CDR3 runs 13 residues. As DNA, the CDR3 is TGTGCCTGGGCGATCGACAGGAACACTGAAGCTTTCTTT. Its translation is CAWAIDRNTEAFF.

Points on this clone: This same CDR3 is encoded by further DNA sequences in the sample. This chain joins TRBV11-1 and TRBJ1-2; tentative D call: TRBD1 (6 bases). Trimming pared 5 bases from V and 1 base from J, leaving 8 bases between. Germline CDR1 is SGHAT and CDR2 is FQDESV (reference sequence). The CDR3 length is 13 residues. The CDR3 DNA follows: TGTGCCAGCAGCCTACAGGGTAACTATGGCTACACCTTC. The encoded protein is CASSLQGNYGYTF. The whole variable domain, remainder taken from reference TRBV11-1 and TRBJ1-2, is EAEVAQSPRYKITEKSQAVAFWCDPISGHATLYWYRQILGQGPELLVQFQDESVVDDSQLPKDRFSAERLKGVDSTLKIQPAELGDSAMYLCASSLQGNYGYTFGSGTRLTVV.

The chain couples TRBV19 to TRBJ1-3; 11 positions agree with TRBD1. This CDR3 is 16 amino acids long. Unmatched junction bases numbered 7, after V lost 5 bases and J lost 4 bases. Germline CDR1 LNHDA, CDR2 SQIVND (reference sequence). The CDR3 nucleotides are TGTGCCAGTAGTTCGGGGACAGGGGGTTTCGGAAACACCATATATTTT. Translation: CASSSGTGGFGNTIYF.

CDR3 in DNA: TGTGCCAGTAGTATAACCCAGGGGGCCTACGAGCAGTACTTC. This codes for CASSITQGAYEQYF. This chain uses TRBV19 with TRBJ2-7; 7 bases fit TRBD1. The germline gives CDR1 LNHDA, CDR2 SQIVND (reference sequence). The length of the CDR3 is 14 residues. With 2 bases clipped from V and 2 bases from J, the junction kept 3 bases outside the gene matches. Supplemented by reference TRBV19 and TRBJ2-7, the full variable domain reads DGGITQSPKYLFRKEGQNVTLSCEQNLNHDAMYWYRQDPGQGLRLIYYSQIVNDFQKGDIAEGYSVSREKKESFPLTVTSAQKNPTAFYLCASSITQGAYEQYFGPGTRLTVT.

This chain joins TRBV7-9 and TRBJ2-1; D might be TRBD2 (5 bases). V was pared by 0 bases and J by 0 bases, with 15 bases between. The CDR3 consists of 18 residues. The V gene's germline CDR1 is SEHNR and CDR2 FQNEAQ (reference sequence). This chain's CDR3 is CASSLAGIAYPSYNEQFF. The CDR3 nucleotides read TGTGCCAGCAGCTTAGCCGGGATTGCTTACCCCTCCTACAATGAGCAGTTCTTC.

J is TRBJ2-5 and V is TRBV9, with 13 bases aligning to TRBD2. The trim removed 0 bases at V and 4 bases at J, leaving 6 bases unmatched. Germline loops: CDR1 SGDLS, CDR2 YYNGEE. CDR3 length: 17 amino acids. Here the CDR3 reads CASSVGLAGGVGETQYF. The CDR3, as DNA: TGTGCCAGCAGCGTAGGACTAGCGGGGGGTGTTGGAGAGACCCAGTACTTC.

This clone was seen a handful of times. V gene TRBV2 combines with J gene TRBJ1-2; the match to TRBD1 covers 9 bases. J gave up 8 bases and V 3 bases, and 13 bases lay outside the gene matches. The CDR3 length is 16 residues. Germline-derived CDR1 and CDR2 are SNHLY and FYNNEI. CDR3 region: CASSDGPGQGSKGYTF. CDR3 bases: TGTGCCAGCAGTGATGGTCCGGGACAGGGCTCAAAGGGCTACACCTTC.

The rearrangement joins TRBV11-2 to TRBJ2-1; the D gene is possibly TRBD2 (7 bases). Between the trimmed V and J ends, which lost 4 bases and 9 bases, there was a span of 25 bases. CDR1 SGHAT and CDR2 FQNNGV come from the germline V gene. There are 17 residues in the CDR3. CDR3 residues: CASSSTSSGGQGGEQFF. CDR3 coding DNA: TGTGCCAGCAGCTCGACCTCTTCGGGGGGCCAAGGGGGTGAGCAGTTCTTC.

The chain employs TRBV4-1 and TRBJ1-1; TRBD1 aligns across 9 bases. The CDR3 runs 15 residues. Trimming at V came to 4 bases and at J to 8 bases, leaving 11 bases not matched to a gene. The V gene's germline CDR1 is MGHRA and CDR2 YSYEKL. Here the CDR3 reads CASSLGQGYSSEAFF. The CDR3 region has the DNA TGCGCCAGCAGCCTGGGACAGGGATATAGCTCCGAAGCTTTCTTT.

This clone has just a few counts. The chain links TRBV19 to TRBJ2-1, with D hard to call. The CDR3 consists of 15 residues. The germline V gene has CDR1 LNHDA and CDR2 SQIVND (reference sequence). Trimming took 2 bases from V and 1 from J, leaving 9 bases between them. CDR3 residues: CASSIRARSYNEQFF. Here the CDR3 DNA reads TGTGCCAGTAGTATACGTGCCAGGTCCTACAATGAGCAGTTCTTC.

This chain connects TRBV6-4 to TRBJ2-5; D may be TRBD2 (6 bases). CDR1 is MRHNA, CDR2 SNTAGT, per germline. Trimming took 6 bases from V and 5 from J, leaving 13 bases between them. The CDR3 length is 13 residues. The CDR3 sequence is CASSRDLGETQYF. CDR3 nucleotide sequence: TGTGCCAGCAGCCGGGACTTAGGGGAGACCCAGTACTTC.

The chain has TRBV2 and TRBJ1-5; 11 positions agree with TRBD1. V was clipped by 10 bases and J by 7 bases; unmatched bases: 12. The CDR3 sequence is 15 residues long. Per germline, CDR1 SNHLY and CDR2 FYNNEI. The CDR3 bases are TGTGCCACCTGCAGGGACAGGGGGGATCGACAGCCCCAGCATTTT. Its translation: CATCRDRGDRQPQHF. Drawing the rest from reference TRBV2 and TRBJ1-5, the complete variable domain is EPEVTQTPSHQVTQMGQEVILRCVPISNHLYFYWYRQILGQKVEFLVSFYNNEISEKSEIFDDQFSVERPDGSNFTLKIRSTKLEDSAMYFCATCRDRGDRQPQHFGDGTRLSIL.